The present T cell receptor beta chain was sequenced within a study of CD8+ T cells in alopecia areata listed by TCRdb under 2018. General notes on the study: Treated patients were enrolled in an open-label pilot trial of oral tofacitinib, 5 to 10 mg twice daily, for moderate-to-severe alopecia areata. Tofacitinib was given for 6 to 18 months, followed by 6 months of follow-up off drug to assess delayed response and recurrence. Disease severity in treated patients was measured with the SALT score, which quantifies the percentage of affected scalp surface area. The study used high-throughput TCRbeta sequencing to examine T cell clonal expansion in alopecia areata, in both the C3H/HeJ mouse model and human patients. Scalp tissue and sorted CD4+ and CD8+ peripheral blood T cells from patchy and totalis/universalis alopecia areata patients and from healthy controls were covered by human TCRbeta sequencing. Tofacitinib-treated patients had biopsies at baseline and at 4 and 24 weeks of treatment, with a later scalp biopsy in several patients. Scalp clonality was compared across normal scalp (n=4), patchy alopecia areata scalp (n=8), and alopecia totalis/universalis scalp (n=8). RNA came from the PAXgene miRNA kit for fixed scalp, the miRNeasy kit for PBMCs, and the RNeasy kit for mouse skin. immunoSEQ multiplex PCR using 35 Vbeta forward primers and 13 Jbeta reverse primers was used to amplify TCRbeta CDR3 regions. On the study overall, not on this receptor specifically: Resident alphabeta T cells in normal human skin are also sequenced, complicating scalp TCR repertoire analysis, unlike mouse skin dominated by gammadelta T cells. During tofacitinib treatment, many expanded lesional clones stuck around in both scalp and blood, and this persistence may partly explain why relapse happens after treatment is stopped. Tofacitinib significantly decreased scalp clonality and the number of expanded CD8+ clones among the top 100 scalp clones. Compared with normal scalp, lesional scalp had higher clonality and more expanded CD8+ clones, particularly in alopecia totalis/universalis, a pattern that suggests antigenic drive. The treated cohort was small, with a single nonresponder, so links between baseline CD8+ expansion and response need larger studies. Compared with mice, TCR sequences shared between patients were less clear, possibly partly because of HLA diversity across the patient population.

Concerning this clone itself: This receptor's antigen is unknown. Base qualities are not recorded, but no much larger clone differs from it by a single base.

Library method: the immunoSEQ multiplex PCR assay. To provide template for TCR sequencing, every sample had RNA extracted and reverse transcribed into cDNA. First-strand cDNA was synthesized using SuperScript III with a 2:1 mix of oligo-dT and random hexamers. A synthetic immune receptor repertoire was used to gauge amplification bias, and whatever bias remained was removed computationally. The authors' analysis ran thus. After raw reads were preprocessed to remove errors, the CDR3 was defined following IMGT conventions as running from the conserved cysteine to phenylalanine. Clonality was computed as 1 minus the Shannon entropy, with the entropy normalized by log2 of the number of productive unique TCRs. CD4 or CD8 identity of scalp clones was inferred by cross-referencing scalp TCRbeta sequences with sorted blood CD4 and CD8 repertoires. The immuneACCESS repertoire file appears here via TCRdb, limited to in-frame rearrangements. These files lack a portion of the clones; in checked studies, under half of the deficit traces to unresolved V genes, and the cause of the others is not known. V, J and clone size are those of that table, while D and trimming were read from the DNA. The sample yields approximately 200,000 clones; 50% to 60% were counted once. The top ten hold about 3.5% of the sample.

CDR1 and CDR2, per the germline V gene, are SGHTA and FQGNSA. Including the terminal cysteine and phenylalanine, the CDR3 comprises 16 residues. CDR3 DNA is the only sequence kept; it has 48 bases, read in frame from the first base. Trimmed from V: 5 bases; trimmed from J: 1 base; junction bases lacking a gene match: 3. The sample's time point, from its label and the paper: around 4 weeks on oral tofacitinib. Sample treatment or condition, as interpreted from the label and publication: oral pan-JAK inhibitor, 5-10 mg twice daily. From alopecia areata patients, peripheral blood was collected along with lesional scalp punch biopsies. PBMCs were isolated by density centrifugation and stained for CD3, CD4 and CD8, and CD4+ and CD8+ T cells were sorted on a FACSAria.

Recombination connected TRBV7-2 to TRBJ2-1; TRBD2 fits 12 bases in the junction. The sample here was CD4+ T cells sorted from blood, taken at week 4, from a patient treated with tofacitinib. The clonotype originates from a human donor with alopecia areata. The sequence in DNA is TGTGCCAGCAGCCCCCTAGCGGGGGGGTCCTACAATGAGCAGTTCTTC. Its coded protein is CASSPLAGGSYNEQFF.